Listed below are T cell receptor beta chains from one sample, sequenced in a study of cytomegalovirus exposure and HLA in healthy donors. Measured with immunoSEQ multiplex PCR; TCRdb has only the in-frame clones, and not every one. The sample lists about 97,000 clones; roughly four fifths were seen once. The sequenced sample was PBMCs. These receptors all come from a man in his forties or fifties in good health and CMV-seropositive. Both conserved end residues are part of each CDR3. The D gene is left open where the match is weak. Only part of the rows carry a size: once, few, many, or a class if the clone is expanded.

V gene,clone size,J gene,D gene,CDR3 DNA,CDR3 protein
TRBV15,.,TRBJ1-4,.,TGTGCCACCAGCAGAGATCAACAATTACTGTTTTTT,CATSRDQQLLFF
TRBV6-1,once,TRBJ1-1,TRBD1,TGTGCCAGCAGTGAAGCGATGGGACAGGGGATTCCCACTGAAGCTTTCTTT,CASSEAMGQGIPTEAFF
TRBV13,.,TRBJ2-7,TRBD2,TGTGCCAGCAGCCTTCCCAGCGGGAGCTCCTACGAGCAGTACTTC,CASSLPSGSSYEQYF
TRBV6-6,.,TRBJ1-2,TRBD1,TGTGCCGCAGTGGGACAGGTCTATGGTTACACCTTC,CAAVGQVYGYTF
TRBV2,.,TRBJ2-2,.,TGTGCCAGCAGTGTAGTTCCTAGGAGGGTGTTTTTT,CASSVVPRRVFF
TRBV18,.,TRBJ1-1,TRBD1,TGTGCCAGCTCACTCGGACAGGGAGGTTACACTGAAGCTTTCTTT,CASSLGQGGYTEAFF
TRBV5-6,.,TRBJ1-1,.,TGTGCCAGCAGCTTGGGGCCGAACACTGAAGCTTTCTTT,CASSLGPNTEAFF
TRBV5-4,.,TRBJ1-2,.,TGTGCCAGCAGCTTAGGGGGCTATGGCTACACCTTC,CASSLGGYGYTF
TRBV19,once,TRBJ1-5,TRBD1,TGTGCCAGTAGTACGGGGACAGGAAGTTCGAATCAGCCCCAGCATTTT,CASSTGTGSSNQPQHF
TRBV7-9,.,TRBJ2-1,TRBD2,TGTGCCAGCACCGTAGCGGGAGGTCTGAATGAGCAGTTCTTC,CASTVAGGLNEQFF
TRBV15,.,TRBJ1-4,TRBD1,TGTGCCACCAGCAGAGGCCCCGGGACAGGGGATGAAAAACTGTTTTTT,CATSRGPGTGDEKLFF
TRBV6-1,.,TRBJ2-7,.,TGTGCCAGCAGTGAGTCGGCGGGCTCCTACGAGCAGTACTTC,CASSESAGSYEQYF
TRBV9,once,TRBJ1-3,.,TGTGCCAGCAGCGTGACGGGGGGCGAGTTGTCTGGAAACACCATATATTTT,CASSVTGGELSGNTIYF
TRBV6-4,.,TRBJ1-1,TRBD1,TGTGCCAGCAGCGAACCGACAGGGGAGACTTTCTTT,CASSEPTGETFF
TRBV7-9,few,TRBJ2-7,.,TGTGCCAGCAGCACTTACTACGAGCAGTACTTC,CASSTYYEQYF
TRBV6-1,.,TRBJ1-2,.,TGTGCCAGCAGTTTAGGGGGAACTGCATCTGGCTACACCTTC,CASSLGGTASGYTF
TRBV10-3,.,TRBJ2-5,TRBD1,TGTGCCAACTCGGACAGGGGAGAGACCCAGTACTTC,CANSDRGETQYF
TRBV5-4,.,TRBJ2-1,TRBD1,TGTGCCAGCAGCTTAGGGGACAGGGTCCACAATGAGCAGTTCTTC,CASSLGDRVHNEQFF
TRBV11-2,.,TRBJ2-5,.,TGTGCCAGCAGCTTTTCGGGGGTTAAAGAGACCCAGTACTTC,CASSFSGVKETQYF
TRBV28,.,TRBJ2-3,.,TGTGCCAGCAGTTTAGAGGCGGGGACCACAGATACGCAGTATTTT,CASSLEAGTTDTQYF
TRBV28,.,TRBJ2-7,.,TGTGCCAGCAGTTTGCCCTACTACGAGCAGTACTTC,CASSLPYYEQYF
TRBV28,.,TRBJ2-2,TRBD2,TGTGCCAGCAGCTCCGGGACTACGAACACCGGGGAGCTGTTTTTT,CASSSGTTNTGELFF
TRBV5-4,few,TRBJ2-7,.,TGTGCCAGCAGTCGTCCGGGTCTCTCCTACGAGCAGTACTTC,CASSRPGLSYEQYF
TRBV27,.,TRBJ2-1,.,TGTGCCAGCAGTTTAAGGGTGGAGGACCTCGATCACCACAATGAGCAGTTCTTC,CASSLRVEDLDHHNEQFF
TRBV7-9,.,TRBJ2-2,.,TGTTCCAGCAGCCCTACCGGGGAGCTGTTTTTT,CSSSPTGELFF
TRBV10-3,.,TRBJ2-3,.,TGTGCCATCAGTCCAGCGGGCCACACAGATACGCAGTATTTT,CAISPAGHTDTQYF
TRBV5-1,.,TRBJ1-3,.,TGCGCCAGCAGCCTCGACGGGTGGGGAAACACCATATATTTT,CASSLDGWGNTIYF
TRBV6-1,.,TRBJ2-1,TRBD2,TGTGCCAGCTCCAAGCGGGAGGGCCCCTATGAGCAGTTCTTC,CASSKREGPYEQFF
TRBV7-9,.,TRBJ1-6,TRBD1,TGTGCCAGCAGCTCAGGACAGGGACGCACCCTCCACTTT,CASSSGQGRTLHF
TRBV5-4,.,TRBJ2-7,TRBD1,TGTGCCAGCAGCAACCGGGACAGGGTAGTCTACGAGCAGTACTTC,CASSNRDRVVYEQYF
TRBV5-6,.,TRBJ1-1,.,TGTGCCAGCAGCTTGGGAGGGGGGGACACTGAAGCTTTCTTT,CASSLGGGDTEAFF
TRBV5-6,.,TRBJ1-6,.,TGTGCCAGCAGCCCAAGGACGGGAATTAATTCACCCCTCCACTTT,CASSPRTGINSPLHF
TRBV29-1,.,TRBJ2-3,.,TGCAGCGTTGGTCCTGCGGCGGCAGATACGCAGTATTTT,CSVGPAAADTQYF
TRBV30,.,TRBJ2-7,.,TGTGCCTGGCGGTTCCCCGGGACAAGCGAGCAGTACTTC,CAWRFPGTSEQYF
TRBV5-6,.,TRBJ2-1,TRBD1,TGTGCCAGCAGCTCCGGGACAGACGGCAATGAGCAGTTCTTC,CASSSGTDGNEQFF
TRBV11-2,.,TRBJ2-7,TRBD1,TGTGCCAGCAGCTTGGCCGGGACAGTATTCTCCTACGAGCAGTACTTC,CASSLAGTVFSYEQYF
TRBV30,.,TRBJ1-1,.,TGTGCCTGGAGTCCCTCTTCGGTCCGTTTT,CAWSPSSVRF
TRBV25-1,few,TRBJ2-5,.,TGTGCCAGCAGTGACTACTACCGGGACATCCAAGAGACCCAGTACTTC,CASSDYYRDIQETQYF
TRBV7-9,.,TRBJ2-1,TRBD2,TGTGCCAGCAGCTCCCCCTTAGCGGGGATGAATGAGCAGTTCTTC,CASSSPLAGMNEQFF
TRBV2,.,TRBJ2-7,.,TGTGCCAGCAGTGAAAGTCCGGGCGGGGAGCAGTACTTC,CASSESPGGEQYF
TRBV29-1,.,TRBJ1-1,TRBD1,TGCAGCGTCCTCGGGACAGGGTTCTTCATGAACACTGAAGCTTTCTTT,CSVLGTGFFMNTEAFF
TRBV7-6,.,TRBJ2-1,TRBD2,TGTGCCAGCAGCTTAGCCACGGGGGGGCGCAATGAGCAGTTCTTC,CASSLATGGRNEQFF
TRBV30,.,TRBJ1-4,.,TGTGCCTGGAGCTATGCAACTAATGAAAAACTGTTTTTT,CAWSYATNEKLFF
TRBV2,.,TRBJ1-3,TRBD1,TGTGCCAGCACACTGGGACAGGGACCTCTGGGTGGAAACACCATATATTTT,CASTLGQGPLGGNTIYF
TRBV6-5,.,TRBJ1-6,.,TGTGCCAGCAGTTCCAGTGCCTATAATTCACCCCTCCACTTT,CASSSSAYNSPLHF
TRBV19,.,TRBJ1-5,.,TGTGCCAGTAGTATAAAACCGGGACTCGGCAATCAGCCCCAGCATTTT,CASSIKPGLGNQPQHF
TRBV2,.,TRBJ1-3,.,TGTACCAGCAGAGCCTGGACGGGATCGGCAAACACCATATATTTT,CTSRAWTGSANTIYF